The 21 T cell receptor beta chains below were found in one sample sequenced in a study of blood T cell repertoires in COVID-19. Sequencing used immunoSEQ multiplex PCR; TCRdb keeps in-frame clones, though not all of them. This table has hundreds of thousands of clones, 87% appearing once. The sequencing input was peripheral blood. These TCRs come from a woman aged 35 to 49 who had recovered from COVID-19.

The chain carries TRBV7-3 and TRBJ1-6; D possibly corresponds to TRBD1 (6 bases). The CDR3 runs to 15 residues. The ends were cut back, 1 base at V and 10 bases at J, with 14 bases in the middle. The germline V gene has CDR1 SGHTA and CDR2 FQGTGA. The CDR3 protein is CASSLMSQGRSPLHF. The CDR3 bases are TGTGCCAGCAGCTTAATGAGCCAGGGGCGGTCACCCCTCCACTTT.

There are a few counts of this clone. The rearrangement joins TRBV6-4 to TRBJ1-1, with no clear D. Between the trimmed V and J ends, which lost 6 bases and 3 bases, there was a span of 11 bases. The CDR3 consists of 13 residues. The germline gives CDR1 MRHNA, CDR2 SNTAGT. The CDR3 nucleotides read TGTGCCAGCAGCCGGGAGCAGGACACTGAAGCTTTCTTT. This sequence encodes CASSREQDTEAFF.

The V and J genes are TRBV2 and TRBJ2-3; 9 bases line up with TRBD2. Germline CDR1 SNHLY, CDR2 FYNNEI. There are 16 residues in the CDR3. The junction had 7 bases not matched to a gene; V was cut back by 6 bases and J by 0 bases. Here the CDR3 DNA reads TGTGCCAGCAGAGATGCTAGCGGGATAAGCACAGATACGCAGTATTTT. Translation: CASRDASGISTDTQYF. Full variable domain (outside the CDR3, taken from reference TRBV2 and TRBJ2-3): EPEVTQTPSHQVTQMGQEVILRCVPISNHLYFYWYRQILGQKVEFLVSFYNNEISEKSEIFDDQFSVERPDGSNFTLKIRSTKLEDSAMYFCASRDASGISTDTQYFGPGTRLTVL.

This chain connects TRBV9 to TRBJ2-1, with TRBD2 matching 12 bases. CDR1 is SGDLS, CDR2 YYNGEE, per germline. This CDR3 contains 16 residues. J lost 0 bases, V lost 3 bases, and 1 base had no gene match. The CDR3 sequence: CASSATSGGSYNEQFF. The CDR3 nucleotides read TGTGCCAGCAGCGCGACTAGCGGGGGCTCCTACAATGAGCAGTTCTTC.

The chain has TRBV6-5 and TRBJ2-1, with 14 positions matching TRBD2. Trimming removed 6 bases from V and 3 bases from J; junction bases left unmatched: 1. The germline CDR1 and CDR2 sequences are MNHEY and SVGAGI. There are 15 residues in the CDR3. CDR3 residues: CASRGTSGGYNEQFF. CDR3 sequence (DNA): TGTGCCAGCAGGGGGACTAGCGGGGGCTACAATGAGCAGTTCTTC.

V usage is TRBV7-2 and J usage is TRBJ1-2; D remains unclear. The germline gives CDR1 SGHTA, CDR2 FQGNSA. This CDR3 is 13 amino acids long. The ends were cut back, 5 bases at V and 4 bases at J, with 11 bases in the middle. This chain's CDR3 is CASSPSGSYGYTF. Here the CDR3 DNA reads TGTGCCAGCAGCCCGTCGGGGTCCTATGGCTACACCTTC. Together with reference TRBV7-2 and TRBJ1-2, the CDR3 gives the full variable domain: GAGVSQSPSNKVTEKGKDVELRCDPISGHTALYWYRQSLGQGLEFLIYFQGNSAPDKSGLPSDRFSAERTGGSVSTLTIQRTQQEDSAVYLCASSPSGSYGYTFGSGTRLTVV.

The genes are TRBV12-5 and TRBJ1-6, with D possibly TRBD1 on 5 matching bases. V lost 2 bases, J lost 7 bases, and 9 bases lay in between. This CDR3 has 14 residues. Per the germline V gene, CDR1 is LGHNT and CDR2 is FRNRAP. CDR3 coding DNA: TGTGCTAGTGGTTTGAAGGGGAGGAATTCACCCCTCCACTTT. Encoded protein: CASGLKGRNSPLHF.

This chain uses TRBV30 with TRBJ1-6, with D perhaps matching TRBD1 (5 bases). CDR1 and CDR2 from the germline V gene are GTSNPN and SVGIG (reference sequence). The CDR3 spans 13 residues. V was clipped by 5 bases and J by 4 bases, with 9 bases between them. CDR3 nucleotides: TGTGCCTGGGGTGGACATTATAATTCACCCCTCCACTTT. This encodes CAWGGHYNSPLHF. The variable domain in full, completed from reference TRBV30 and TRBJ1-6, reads SQTIHQWPATLVQPVGSPLSLECTVEGTSNPNLYWYRQAAGRGLQLLFYSVGIGQISSEVPQNLSASRPQDRQFILSSKKLLLSDSGFYLCAWGGHYNSPLHFGNGTRLTVT.

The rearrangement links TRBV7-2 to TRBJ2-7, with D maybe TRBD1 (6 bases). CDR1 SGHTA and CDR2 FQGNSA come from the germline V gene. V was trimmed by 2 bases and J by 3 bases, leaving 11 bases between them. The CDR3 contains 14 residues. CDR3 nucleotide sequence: TGTGCCAGCAGCTTAAGGGGGACCCACTACGAGCAGTACTTC. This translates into CASSLRGTHYEQYF.

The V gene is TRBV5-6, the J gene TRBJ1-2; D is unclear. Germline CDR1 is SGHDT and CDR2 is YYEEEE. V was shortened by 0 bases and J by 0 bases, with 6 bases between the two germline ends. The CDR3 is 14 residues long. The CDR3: CASSLVLSNYGYTF. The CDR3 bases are TGTGCCAGCAGCTTGGTATTGTCTAACTATGGCTACACCTTC.

CDR3 loop: CASSKSQGIKDTQYF. DNA for the CDR3: TGTGCCAGTAGTAAGTCTCAGGGGATTAAAGATACGCAGTATTTT. The rearrangement joins TRBV19 to TRBJ2-3; D may be TRBD1 (6 bases). Germline CDR1 and CDR2: LNHDA and SQIVND (reference sequence). V shed 4 bases and J shed 5 bases, with 16 bases lying between them. The CDR3 is 15 amino acids.

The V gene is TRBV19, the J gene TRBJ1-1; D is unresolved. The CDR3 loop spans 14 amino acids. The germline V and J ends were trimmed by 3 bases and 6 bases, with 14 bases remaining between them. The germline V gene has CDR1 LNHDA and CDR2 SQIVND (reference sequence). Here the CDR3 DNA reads TGTGCCAGTAGTATGGGTCCGGTCCGGGCTGAAGCTTTCTTT. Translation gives CASSMGPVRAEAFF.

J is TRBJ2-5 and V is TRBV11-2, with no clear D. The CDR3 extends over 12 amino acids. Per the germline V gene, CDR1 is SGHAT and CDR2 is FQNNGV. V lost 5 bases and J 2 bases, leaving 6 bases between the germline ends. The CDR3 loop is CASSAWQETQYF. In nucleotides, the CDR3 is TGTGCCAGCAGCGCGTGGCAAGAGACCCAGTACTTC.

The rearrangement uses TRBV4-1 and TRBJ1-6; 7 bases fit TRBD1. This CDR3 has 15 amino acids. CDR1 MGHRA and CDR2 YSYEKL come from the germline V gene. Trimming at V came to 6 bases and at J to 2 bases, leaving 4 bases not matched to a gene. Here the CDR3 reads CASRTGNAYNSPLHF. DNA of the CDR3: TGCGCCAGCAGGACAGGGAACGCCTATAATTCACCCCTCCACTTT.

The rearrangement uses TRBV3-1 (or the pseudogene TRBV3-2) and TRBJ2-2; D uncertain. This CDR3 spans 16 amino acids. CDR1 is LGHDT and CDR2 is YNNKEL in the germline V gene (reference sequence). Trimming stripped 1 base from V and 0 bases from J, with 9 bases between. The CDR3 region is CASSQVTPTNTGELFF. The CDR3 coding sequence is TGTGCCAGCAGCCAAGTAACACCGACGAACACCGGGGAGCTGTTTTTT.

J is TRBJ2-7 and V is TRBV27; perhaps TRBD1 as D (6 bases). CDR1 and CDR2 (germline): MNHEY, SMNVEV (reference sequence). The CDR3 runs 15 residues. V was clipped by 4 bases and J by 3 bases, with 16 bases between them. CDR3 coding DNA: TGTGCCAGCAGTTCACAGGGCGTAGGTGTCTACGAGCAGTACTTC. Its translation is CASSSQGVGVYEQYF.

CDR3 in DNA: TGCGCCAGCAGCCCGCGGGGGGGCATGAACACTGAAGCTTTCTTT. It yields the protein CASSPRGGMNTEAFF. V and J are TRBV5-1 and TRBJ1-1; weak D call: TRBD1 (6 bases). CDR1 and CDR2 from the germline V gene are SGHRS and YFSETQ. This CDR3 contains 15 residues. The V gene lost 4 bases and the J gene lost 0 bases, with 13 bases spanning the gap. Full variable domain (rest looked up from reference TRBV5-1 and TRBJ1-1): KAGVTQTPRYLIKTRGQQVTLSCSPISGHRSVSWYQQTPGQGLQFLFEYFSETQRNKGNFPGRFSGRQFSNSRSEMNVSTLELGDSALYLCASSPRGGMNTEAFFGQGTRLTVV.

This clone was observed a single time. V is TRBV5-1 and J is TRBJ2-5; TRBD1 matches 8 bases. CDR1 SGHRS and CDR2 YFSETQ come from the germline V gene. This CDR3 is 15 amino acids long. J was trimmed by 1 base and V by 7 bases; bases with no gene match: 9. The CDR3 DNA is TGCGCCAGCCGTACAACCGGGACAGGCCAAGAGACCCAGTACTTC. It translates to CASRTTGTGQETQYF.

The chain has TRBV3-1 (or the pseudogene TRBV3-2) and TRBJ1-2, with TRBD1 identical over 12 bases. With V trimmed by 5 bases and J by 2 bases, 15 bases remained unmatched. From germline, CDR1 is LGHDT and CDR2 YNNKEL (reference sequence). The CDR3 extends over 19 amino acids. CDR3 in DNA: TGTGCCAGCAGCAACGGTCCGTACCGGGACAGGGGGCTGAACTATGGCTACACCTTC. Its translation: CASSNGPYRDRGLNYGYTF.

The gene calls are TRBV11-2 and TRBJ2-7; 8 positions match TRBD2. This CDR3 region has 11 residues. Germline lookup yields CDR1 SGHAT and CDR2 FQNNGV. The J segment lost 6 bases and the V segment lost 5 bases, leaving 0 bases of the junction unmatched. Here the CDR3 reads CASSRGGEQYF. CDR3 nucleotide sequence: TGTGCCAGCAGCCGGGGGGGCGAGCAGTACTTC.

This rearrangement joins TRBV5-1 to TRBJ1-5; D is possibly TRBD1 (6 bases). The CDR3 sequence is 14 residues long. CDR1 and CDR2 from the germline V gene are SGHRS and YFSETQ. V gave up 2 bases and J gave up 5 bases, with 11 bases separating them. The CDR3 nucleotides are TGCGCCAGCAGCTTTGACTCAGGGGATCAGCCCCAGCATTTT. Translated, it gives CASSFDSGDQPQHF.